Below are 24 T cell receptor beta chains sequenced from a single sample in a study of cytomegalovirus exposure and HLA in healthy donors. The study ran its PCR with 60 Vbeta and 13 Jbeta primers. Using immunoSEQ multiplex PCR, the repertoire was profiled, and TCRdb retains in-frame clones only, with some absent. The sample includes around 190,000 clones, roughly a tenth seen only once; the top ten take approximately 1.5%. Specimen: PBMCs. The source is a woman in her 30s in good health and CMV-seropositive.

This clone was seen only a few times. This rearrangement joins TRBV4-2 to TRBJ2-1; D possibly corresponds to TRBD1 (6 bases). V lost 2 bases and J lost 10, with 15 bases in between. Germline V gene lookup returns CDR1 LGHNA and CDR2 YNFKEQ. The length of the CDR3 is 14 residues. The CDR3, as DNA: TGTGCCAGCAGCCAAAGGTCAGGGGTTGGCGAGCAGTTCTTC. Its protein is CASSQRSGVGEQFF.

This clone was detected a few times. V usage is TRBV5-1 and J usage is TRBJ1-1; D is possibly TRBD1 (6 bases). The CDR3 is made up of 15 amino acids. From germline, CDR1 is SGHRS and CDR2 YFSETQ. The V end lost 0 bases, the J end lost 1 base, and 10 bases lay between the germline ends. The CDR3: CASSLARGGNTEAFF. The CDR3, as DNA: TGCGCCAGCAGCTTGGCGAGGGGGGGGAACACTGAAGCTTTCTTT.

The chain carries TRBV9 and TRBJ1-2; the D is unclear. The CDR3 has 12 amino acids. Germline V lookup: CDR1 SGDLS, CDR2 YYNGEE. V was pared by 0 bases and J by 5 bases, with 5 bases between. The DNA of the CDR3 is TGTGCCAGCAGCGTAGAACGGTATGGCTACACCTTC. Protein: CASSVERYGYTF.

The V call is TRBV6-5, the J call TRBJ2-5; 9 bases map to TRBD2. V lost 2 bases, J lost 5 bases, and 9 bases stayed unmatched. Per germline, CDR1 MNHEY and CDR2 SVGAGI. This CDR3 is 16 amino acids long. The CDR3 sequence is CASSYLPTAGGETQYF. DNA of the CDR3: TGTGCCAGCAGTTACCTCCCTACGGCGGGAGGGGAGACCCAGTACTTC.

This chain links TRBV27 with TRBJ1-1; 7 bases fit TRBD1. With 4 bases clipped from V and 5 bases from J, the junction kept 1 base outside the gene matches. CDR3 size: 12 residues. CDR1 and CDR2 from the germline V gene are MNHEY and SMNVEV (reference sequence). The CDR3 loop reads CASSYRGTEAFF. The DNA of the CDR3 is TGTGCCAGCAGTTACAGGGGAACTGAAGCTTTCTTT.

This clone was detected only a few times. V gene TRBV7-9 combines with J gene TRBJ2-7; a possible D gene is TRBD2 (7 bases). Germline assignment: CDR1 SEHNR and CDR2 FQNEAQ (reference sequence). Trimming took off 4 bases at V and 0 bases at J, with 22 bases between the two ends. The CDR3 covers 18 residues. CDR3 sequence reads: CASSSMGGQLAYSYEQYF. The CDR3 DNA follows: TGTGCCAGCAGCTCGATGGGGGGGCAACTAGCGTACTCCTACGAGCAGTACTTC.

This clone was seen a handful of times. This chain joins TRBV19 and TRBJ2-7; TRBD1 matches 8 bases. This CDR3 has 14 residues. Unmatched junction bases numbered 5, after V lost 3 bases and J lost 4 bases. Germline V gene sequence: CDR1 LNHDA, CDR2 SQIVND (reference sequence). The CDR3 reads CASSIGTGLYEQYF. CDR3 sequence (DNA): TGTGCCAGTAGTATCGGGACAGGACTGTACGAGCAGTACTTC. Variable domain in full (rest from reference TRBV19 and TRBJ2-7): DGGITQSPKYLFRKEGQNVTLSCEQNLNHDAMYWYRQDPGQGLRLIYYSQIVNDFQKGDIAEGYSVSREKKESFPLTVTSAQKNPTAFYLCASSIGTGLYEQYFGPGTRLTVT.

Note on this clone: Distinct nucleotide sequences in the sample also encode this CDR3. V and J are TRBV29-1 and TRBJ2-3; maybe TRBD2 (5 bases). CDR1 and CDR2 (germline): SQVTM, ANQGSEA. CDR3 length equals 13 residues. V was pared by 4 bases and J by 5 bases, with 13 bases between. The CDR3 region is CSVGGGFEDTQYF. In DNA form, the CDR3 reads TGCAGCGTTGGAGGCGGGTTCGAAGATACGCAGTATTTT.

The rearrangement links TRBV29-1 to TRBJ2-5; 10 bases fit TRBD1. V shed 6 bases, J shed 5 bases, and the junction held 6 bases outside the gene matches. This CDR3 has 13 residues. Germline V gene data show CDR1 as SQVTM and CDR2 as ANQGSEA. In DNA, the CDR3 is TGCAGCGTCGACAGGGGGCGAGGGGAGACCCAGTACTTC. Translated: CSVDRGRGETQYF.

Worth noting for this clone: One junction end disagrees with the germline gene, perhaps due to a read error. The CDR3 loop is CASSPGQGAEGYLF. The DNA for the CDR3 is TGCGCCAGCAGCCCGGGACAGGGGGCCGAGGGGTACCTCTTT. This sequence joins TRBV4-1 and TRBJ1-1, with 12 nucleotides matching TRBD1. Germline CDR1 and CDR2: MGHRA and YSYEKL. CDR3 length: 14 residues.

This clone occurred a few times. The chain is built from TRBV5-1 and TRBJ2-5; tentatively, D is TRBD1 (5 bases). Between the trimmed V and J ends, which lost 4 bases and 5 bases, there was a span of 15 bases. Germline V gene lookup returns CDR1 SGHRS and CDR2 YFSETQ. The CDR3 sequence is 14 residues long. CDR3 sequence (DNA): TGCGCCAGCAGCAATGAAGGGGAATGGGAGACCCAGTACTTC. It specifies CASSNEGEWETQYF.

J is TRBJ1-4 and V is TRBV19, with D maybe TRBD1 (5 bases). In germline, CDR1 is LNHDA, CDR2 SQIVND (reference sequence). V lost 3 bases and J lost 7, with 12 bases in between. This CDR3 has 14 residues. This CDR3 reads CASSIRGVGEKLFF. The CDR3 DNA reads as TGTGCCAGTAGTATTCGGGGGGTTGGTGAAAAACTGTTTTTT.

This chain connects TRBV5-1 to TRBJ2-1; TRBD2 agrees at 9 bases. The V gene's germline CDR1 is SGHRS and CDR2 YFSETQ. This CDR3 has 15 residues. Trimming removed 4 bases from V and 9 bases from J; junction bases left unmatched: 11. CDR3 protein: CASSASGTSMGEQFF. CDR3 sequence (DNA): TGCGCCAGCAGCGCCTCCGGGACTAGCATGGGTGAGCAGTTCTTC.

The chain joins TRBV5-8 to TRBJ2-3; 9 nucleotides align to TRBD2. The length of the CDR3 is 14 residues. CDR1 and CDR2 (germline): SGHTS, YDEGEE. The J segment lost 5 bases and the V segment lost 3 bases, leaving 4 bases of the junction unmatched. The CDR3 coding sequence is TGTGCCAGCAGCTATAGGACTAGCGTAGATACGCAGTATTTT. Protein: CASSYRTSVDTQYF.

Remarks on this clone: In the same sample, other DNA sequences code for this CDR3. The chain has TRBV5-4 and TRBJ2-7; 7 nucleotides line up with TRBD1. With V trimmed by 2 bases and J by 1 base, 0 bases remained unmatched. This CDR3 spans 13 amino acids. Germline CDR1 reads SGHNT; CDR2 reads YYREEE (reference sequence). The CDR3 sequence is CASSLQGSYEQYF. In DNA, the CDR3 is TGTGCCAGCAGCTTACAGGGGTCCTACGAGCAGTACTTC.

The rearrangement links TRBV9 to TRBJ1-2; D may be TRBD1 (6 bases). Trimming took 2 bases from V and 0 from J, leaving 11 bases between them. CDR1 and CDR2 (germline): SGDLS, YYNGEE. The CDR3 loop spans 15 amino acids. The CDR3 reads CASSVGTRPNYGYTF. For the CDR3, the DNA is TGTGCCAGCAGCGTCGGGACACGTCCTAACTATGGCTACACCTTC.

The chain has TRBV19 and TRBJ1-1; D may be TRBD1 (6 bases). Germline lookup yields CDR1 LNHDA and CDR2 SQIVND (reference sequence). Trimming removed 3 bases from V and 1 base from J, with 9 bases in between. The length of the CDR3 is 14 residues. The CDR3 reads CASSILQGNTEAFF. CDR3 nucleotides: TGTGCCAGTAGTATTTTACAGGGGAACACTGAAGCTTTCTTT.

This clone was observed many times. The chain joins TRBV6-1 to TRBJ1-1; D not resolved. The CDR3 is made up of 15 amino acids. Trimming took 0 bases from V and 5 from J, leaving 13 bases between them. The V gene's germline CDR1 is MNHNS and CDR2 SASEGT. In DNA, the CDR3 is TGTGCCAGCAGTGAAGCACATGCAGGTTGGACTGAAGCTTTCTTT. This codes for CASSEAHAGWTEAFF.

The rearrangement links TRBV4-1 to TRBJ1-5; 7 bases agree with TRBD1. The CDR3 length is 14 residues. Germline CDR1 and CDR2: MGHRA and YSYEKL. J gave up 6 bases and V 5 bases, and 7 bases lay outside the gene matches. The CDR3 region is CASSSSDRAQPQHF. Here the CDR3 DNA reads TGCGCCAGCAGCAGTTCCGACAGGGCTCAGCCCCAGCATTTT.

This clone has only a few counts. V is TRBV5-1 and J is TRBJ1-2; 7 positions match TRBD1. Germline CDR1 SGHRS, CDR2 YFSETQ. The CDR3 runs to 14 residues. The V gene end was trimmed by 1 base and the J gene end by 0 bases; junction bases not matched to a gene: 0. The CDR3 here is CASSLRGPNYGYTF. In DNA, the CDR3 is TGCGCCAGCAGCTTGAGGGGGCCTAACTATGGCTACACCTTC.

The chain combines TRBV6-1 with TRBJ1-2, with 7 bases lining up with TRBD1. This CDR3 comprises 19 residues. Germline loops: CDR1 MNHNS, CDR2 SASEGT. Germline trimming cut 2 bases from V and 5 bases from J; bases unmatched to any gene: 20. CDR3 DNA: TGTGCCAGCAGTGAAAATGGAAGGGACAGCCTACCCGGATCATATGGCTACACCTTC. Protein sequence: CASSENGRDSLPGSYGYTF.

This clone turned up a few times. The rearrangement links TRBV2 to TRBJ2-2; TRBD1 is a possible D gene (5 bases). Per the germline V gene, CDR1 is SNHLY and CDR2 is FYNNEI. Trimming shortened V by 4 bases and J by 4 bases, and 7 bases separated the two germline ends. CDR3 length: 13 amino acids. The CDR3 is CASSGTSTGELFF. The CDR3 coding sequence is TGTGCCAGCAGTGGGACAAGCACCGGGGAGCTGTTTTTT.

The chain links TRBV9 to TRBJ2-7; 8 positions agree with TRBD1. This CDR3 comprises 13 residues. The V segment lost 4 bases and the J segment 4 bases; nucleotides outside the gene matches: 4. Germline-derived CDR1 and CDR2 are SGDLS and YYNGEE. The CDR3 bases are TGTGCCAGCAGCTTTGGACAGGGTTACGAGCAGTACTTC. It encodes CASSFGQGYEQYF.

This clone was detected a few times. The chain links TRBV2 to TRBJ2-1; TRBD2 agrees at 7 bases. The germline V gene encodes CDR1 SNHLY and CDR2 FYNNEI. This CDR3 is built from 17 residues. With 7 bases clipped from V and 9 bases from J, the junction kept 21 bases outside the gene matches. CDR3: CASIGASGSHARLEQFF. The CDR3 bases are TGTGCCAGCATAGGGGCTAGCGGCTCGCACGCGCGTCTTGAGCAGTTCTTC.